In its sample, the clone carrying this TCR beta chain was seen a few times. The data derive from a study of T cell responses to AZD1222 COVID-19 vaccine. This CDR3 contains 17 residues. CDR1 and CDR2 from the germline V gene are MNHEY and SVGEGT. V was cut by 0 bases and J by 0 bases, with 15 bases left in between. Here immunoSEQ multiplex PCR was the method, and the copy in TCRdb shows in-frame clones only, minus some. The repertoire holds over 150,000 clones, with 80% to 90% as singletons. The TCR was taken from an adult in good health. The sequencing used peripheral blood, collected on day 0 of MenACWY control vaccination. The chain combines TRBV6-2 or TRBV6-3 with TRBJ2-7; D ambiguous. CDR3 sequence: CASSYSLGSVYSYEQYF. The CDR3 DNA is TGTGCCAGCAGTTACTCGTTGGGCAGTGTCTACTCCTACGAGCAGTACTTC.